This T cell receptor (beta chain) came from a study of T cell responses to AZD1222 COVID-19 vaccine (dated by TCRdb to the early 2020s). Regarding the research as a whole: AZD1222 recipients whose second dose came at about 4 weeks and those whose second dose came at about 12 weeks were combined into one group, since spike-specific TCR depth and breadth did not differ between the two schedules. A total of 230 to 250 trial participants underwent TCR sequencing, of whom some 210 received two doses of AZD1222 and around 26 received two doses of the MenACWY control vaccine. Trial participants were enrolled by age into 18-55, 56-69 and 70-plus year subgroups, with roughly 160, 29 and 62 TCR-sequenced participants respectively.

The CDR3 regions of human TCRbeta chains were analyzed by immunosequencing. In the authors' own workflow: TCRs in the repertoires were compared against a reference library of SARS-CoV-2-specific TCRs that had been generated with the MIRA antigen-specificity platform. Breadth meant the fraction of unique TCRs that were SARS-CoV-2-associated, whereas depth meant the fraction of total T cells that were SARS-CoV-2-associated. Using the MIRA data, each spike-specific TCR was assigned both to the spike region to which the TCR was reactive and to a CD4 or CD8 class. Log10-transformed breadth and depth values were compared by one-way ANOVA with Sidak's multiple comparisons tests. TCRdb provides this immuneACCESS table in a form limited to in-frame rearrangements. Some clones are lacking; in checked studies, under half of them reflect an unresolved V gene, and why the rest are absent is not known. That table supplies the V and J calls and clone size; D and trimming were determined from the DNA. In all, the sample holds roughly 130,000 clones, and roughly 90% of those were seen once. 5% to 6.5% of the sample comes from the top ten.

General study outcomes and caveats: Reportedly, close to half of the unique spike-specific TCRs recognized epitopes lying outside the regions that are mutated in the B.1.351 and B.1.1.7 variants. A significant rise in spike-specific TCR breadth and depth was observed after two AZD1222 doses relative to day 0 and relative to MenACWY recipients. Because no day 14 peak-response samples were available, repertoires were characterized only after the peak T cell response. Participants were mostly white British, with more females than males. The authors suggested clonal diversity may have been underestimated. Conclusions about previously exposed vaccinees were limited because only 6 or 7 AZD1222 recipients were SARS-CoV-2 seropositive at baseline. The vaccine-associated CD4 TCRs covered the entire spike protein, and the dominant responses fell in regions 160-218 and 743-854. The 56-69-year group was small, and its depth increase did not reach significance, likely because of low power.

V is reduced by 2 bases and J by 7 bases, leaving a spacing of 12 bases between them. Reading the germline V gene gives CDR1 SGHTA and CDR2 FQGTGA. There are 13 amino acids in the CDR3, from cysteine to phenylalanine inclusive. Kept here is only the CDR3 DNA, which spans 39 bases and is read in frame from base 1. Read against the paper, the sample's time point label means: baseline before first vaccination. The vaccinee samples were drawn from two UK trials, COV001 and COV002, one of which was a single-blind randomized controlled phase 2/3 trial testing AZD1222 (ChAdOx1 nCoV-19) in healthy adults. For TCRbeta chain sequencing, PBMC samples were collected from trial participants at day 0 and at day 28 after the second dose. As concerns this clone: The specificity of this receptor is unknown. No base-level quality is on record; no much larger clone is a single base apart.

The sample was peripheral blood, taken on day 0 of AZD1222 vaccination. The rearranged segments are TRBV7-3 and TRBJ2-7, and the D gene may be TRBD1, 5 bases matching. This receptor was taken from an adult in good health. The sequenced DNA: TGTGCCAGCAGCTTACAGGGTGTGGAAGAGCAGTACTTC. It encodes CASSLQGVEEQYF.